This TCR beta chain was observed in a study of T cells in Graves' hyperthyroidism and ophthalmopathy. Overall study context: Peripheral blood was drawn at first diagnosis, prior to all treatment.

Over 18 months, lack of ophthalmopathy progression marked Graves' hyperthyroidism as stable. Whole-study results and caveats: Most expanded thyroid clonotypes above 0.001 also appeared in blood. Before onset, by a median of around six months, the model predicted ophthalmopathy.

The CDR3 spans 14 residues. Germline CDR1 is MNHEY and CDR2 is SVGEGT. RNA transcripts served as the template for amplifying TCR beta CDR3 regions. The TCR CDR3 first-round RT-PCR relied on the HTBI primer set. TCRdb called the multiplex PCR reads again in MiXCR, with one record for every CDR3 protein. The sample has about 690,000 distinct CDR3 sequences; 17% are singletons. Concerning this clonotype: What it binds is unknown.

Sequencing used blood. V is TRBV6-2 or TRBV6-3 and J is TRBJ2-7; TRBD2 matches at 7 bases. The DNA end favors TRBJ2-1, so the J call may be wrong. This sequence originates from a man aged 45-65 years with Graves' hyperthyroidism. The CDR3 loop reads CASRKTSPAYEQFF. The CDR3 coding sequence is TGTGCCAGCAGGAAGACTAGCCCAGCCTACGAGCAGTTCTTC.